The rows below give T cell receptor beta chains drawn from one sample of a study of identical twins. Each CDR3 protein gets one entry after TCRdb re-called the 5' RACE reads with MiXCR. The profile covers some 260,000 distinct CDR3 sequences, with more than 12% appearing a single time and 8.8% taken by the ten largest. Sequenced sample: memory (CD45RO+) T cells sorted from blood. These receptors all come from a woman aged 18-35 years in good health. CDR3s include the opening cysteine and the closing phenylalanine or tryptophan. Fields, in order: D gene, clone size, J gene, V gene, CDR3 protein, CDR3 DNA. A D gene is named only where the DNA matches it firmly. Expanded clones get a size class; other rows say once, few or many, or leave the size out.

>TRBD2|many|TRBJ2-3|TRBV29-1
CSVEDLAGRTDTQYF
TGCAGCGTTGAAGACTTAGCGGGTCGCACAGATACGCAGTATTTT
>.|.|TRBJ2-3|TRBV20-1
CSAAPPSIPTDTQYF
TGCAGTGCTGCCCCCCCGTCGATCCCCACAGATACGCAGTATTTT
>TRBD2|few|TRBJ2-1|TRBV6-6
CASGLAGNEQFF
TGTGCCAGCGGGCTAGCGGGTAATGAGCAGTTCTTC
>TRBD1|.|TRBJ2-2|TRBV5-4
CASSPISTGTGELFF
TGTGCCAGCAGCCCGATTTCGACAGGGACCGGGGAGCTGTTTTTT
>.|medium-sized|TRBJ1-4|TRBV7-9
CASSPQGEKLFF
TGTGCCAGCAGCCCTCAGGGGGAAAAACTGTTTTTT
>TRBD1|few|TRBJ1-4|TRBV7-9
CASTIGTVNEKLFF
TGTGCCAGCACCATTGGGACAGTTAATGAAAAACTGTTTTTT
>TRBD1|few|TRBJ2-4|TRBV20-1
CSAKTQGNTAKNIQYF
TGCAGTGCTAAGACACAGGGGAATACGGCCAAAAACATTCAGTACTTC
>.|.|TRBJ2-7|TRBV4-1
CASSQATGRHEQYF
TGCGCCAGCAGCCAAGCCACAGGGCGCCACGAGCAGTACTTC
>TRBD1|few|TRBJ2-2|TRBV20-1
CSARLPGTGESGELFF
TGCAGTGCTAGGCTCCCCGGGACAGGGGAATCCGGGGAGCTGTTTTTT
>TRBD1|few|TRBJ2-2|TRBV15
CATSWDRANTGELFF
TGTGCCACCAGCTGGGACAGGGCGAACACCGGGGAGCTGTTTTTT
>.|.|TRBJ1-1|TRBV2
CASNPILINTEAFF
TGTGCCAGCAACCCGATACTTATAAACACTGAAGCTTTCTTT
>.|many|TRBJ1-1|TRBV9
CASSVGLGNTEAFF
TGTGCCAGCAGCGTAGGTTTGGGGAACACTGAAGCTTTCTTT
>.|.|TRBJ2-7|TRBV15
CATSRDLPGGHRVGYEQYF
TGTGCCACCAGCAGAGATTTACCTGGGGGCCACAGGGTCGGATACGAGCAGTACTTC
>TRBD2|.|TRBJ2-2|TRBV24-1
CATKVQGQREGRRTGELFF
TGTGCCACCAAGGTCCAGGGCCAGCGGGAGGGCCGTAGGACCGGGGAGCTGTTTTTT
>.|once|TRBJ2-3|TRBV30
CAWSVYGVTDTQYF
TGTGCCTGGAGTGTTTACGGGGTCACAGATACGCAGTATTTT
>.|.|TRBJ1-1|TRBV7-2
CASSSTRDTEAFF
TGTGCCAGCAGCTCGACGAGGGACACTGAAGCTTTCTTT
>.|.|TRBJ1-2|TRBV5-5
CASSLDAAANYGYTF
TGTGCCAGCAGCTTGGATGCGGCAGCCAACTATGGCTACACCTTC
>.|many|TRBJ2-1|TRBV5-5
CASSLAQGYNEQFF
TGTGCCAGCAGCTTAGCACAGGGATACAATGAGCAGTTCTTC
>.|few|TRBJ2-1|TRBV14
CASSPFVRYNEQQFF
TGTGCCAGCAGCCCCTTTGTGCGGTATAATGAGCAGCAGTTCTTC
>.|.|TRBJ2-3|TRBV3-1
CASSPNSARTDTQYF
TGTGCCAGCAGCCCAAACTCCGCCCGGACAGATACGCAGTATTTT
>.|.|TRBJ1-6|TRBV6-1
CASSDRDTNNSPLHF
TGTGCCAGCAGTGACCGGGACACTAATAATTCACCCCTCCACTTT
>.|.|TRBJ2-7|TRBV4-3
CASSQDLPGGGRASYEQYF
TGCGCCAGCAGCCAAGATCTTCCAGGAGGGGGTAGGGCTTCCTACGAGCAGTACTTC
>TRBD2|.|TRBJ2-1|TRBV15
CATSPGSGSLNEQFF
TGTGCCACCAGCCCGGGGAGCGGGAGTTTGAATGAGCAGTTCTTC
>.|few|TRBJ2-5|TRBV29-1
CSVARGTTETQYF
TGCAGCGTTGCCCGGGGAACCACGGAGACCCAGTACTTC
>TRBD2|once|TRBJ2-1|TRBV7-2
CASSSYSSGRALLFF
TGTGCCAGCAGCTCGTACTCCAGCGGGAGGGCCCTCCTTTTCTTC
>.|.|TRBJ1-2|TRBV5-1
CASSSELF
TGCGCCAGCAGCTCAGAGTTATTC